This record covers a single TCR beta chain. The data were taken from a study of blood T cells in healthy people across ages. Total RNA was extracted at no less than 6 micrograms per sample. A sample-barcoded 5' primer and a J-beta primer mix were used in a second PCR of about 7 to 12 cycles. Via MiXCR, TCRdb re-called the 5' RACE reads, giving one row per CDR3 protein. The table records more than 900,000 distinct CDR3 sequences, roughly a quarter of them present only once. These data were also filed under a second study, of T cells of mothers and their children. That source adds: For related and unrelated pairs alike, thymic selection shapes TCR recombination output similarly.

This receptor was identified in a girl aged 2-10 years in good health. Sequencing was carried out using blood.

CDR3 bases: TGTGCCAGTTCCGAGACAGGGGAAGATGGCTACACCTTC. It specifies CASSETGEDGYTF. This chain joins TRBV4-2 and TRBJ1-2; TRBD1 aligns across 8 bases. The CDR3 spans 13 residues. V lost 9 bases and J lost 6; bases outside the gene matches: 9. Germline lookup yields CDR1 LGHNA and CDR2 YNFKEQ.